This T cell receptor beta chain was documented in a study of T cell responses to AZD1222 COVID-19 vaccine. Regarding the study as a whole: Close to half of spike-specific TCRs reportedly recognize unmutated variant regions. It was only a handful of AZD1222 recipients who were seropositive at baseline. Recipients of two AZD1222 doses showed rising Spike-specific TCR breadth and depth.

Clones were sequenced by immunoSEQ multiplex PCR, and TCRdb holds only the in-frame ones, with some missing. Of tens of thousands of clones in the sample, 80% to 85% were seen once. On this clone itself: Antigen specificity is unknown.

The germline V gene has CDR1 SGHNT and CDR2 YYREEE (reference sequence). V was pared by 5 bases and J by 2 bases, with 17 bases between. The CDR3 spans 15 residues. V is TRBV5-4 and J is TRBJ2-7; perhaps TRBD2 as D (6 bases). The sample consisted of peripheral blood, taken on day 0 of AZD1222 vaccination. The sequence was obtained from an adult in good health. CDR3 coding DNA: TGTGCCAGCAGTAGACCCGATGGGGGGACCTACGAGCAGTACTTC. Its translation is CASSRPDGGTYEQYF.